The rows below give T cell receptor beta chains drawn from one sample of a study of T cells after yellow fever vaccination. TCRdb recomputed calls from the 5' RACE reads with MiXCR, one row per CDR3 protein. Seen here are about 300,000 distinct CDR3 sequences, roughly 4% observed once, and the top ten hold around 24%. Source: PBMCs, taken 5 days after the yellow fever booster vaccination. The receptors were gathered from a man between 18 and 29 years old who received the YFV17D yellow fever vaccine. Each CDR3 is given with its conserved first and last residue. A D gene is named only where the DNA matches it firmly. Not every row has a clone size; where given, it reads once, few, many or a size class.

j_call d_call v_call cdr3_length clone_size cdr3_aa cdr3_nt
TRBJ1-2 TRBD1 TRBV30 14 NA CAWTVRGLSGSYTF TGTGCCTGGACCGTCAGGGGGCTTTCGGGTAGCTACACCTTC
TRBJ2-3 TRBD1 TRBV13 16 NA CASSLWGQGVSDTQYF TGTGCCAGCAGCTTATGGGGACAGGGGGTGTCAGATACGCAGTATTTT
TRBJ2-7 TRBD1 TRBV20-1 13 NA CSALTGLSYEQYF TGCAGTGCTTTGACAGGGCTCTCCTACGAGCAGTACTTC
TRBJ2-3 NA TRBV12-3/TRBV12-4 14 NA CASRPTGSTDTQYF TGTGCCAGCAGACCCACGGGAAGCACAGATACGCAGTATTTT
TRBJ2-2 NA TRBV11-2 12 many CASSLEVGWMFF TGTGCCAGCAGCCTAGAGGTTGGGTGGATGTTTTTT
TRBJ1-4 NA TRBV3-1 12 NA CACSQGEGQPIF TGTGCCTGCAGCCAAGGAGAGGGACAACCCATTTTT
TRBJ2-2 NA TRBV4-1 16 NA CATSQSLGAFGGELFF TGCGCCACCAGCCAATCCTTGGGGGCGTTTGGCGGGGAGCTGTTTTTT
TRBJ2-4 NA TRBV6-5 16 NA CASRSGRGNTKNIQYF TGTGCCAGCAGATCCGGGCGAGGAAATACCAAAAACATTCAGTACTTC
TRBJ2-1 NA TRBV20-1 17 many CSARPIDGGGSYNEQFF TGCAGTGCTAGACCGATCGACGGAGGGGGGTCCTACAATGAGCAGTTCTTC
TRBJ2-2 NA TRBV9 14 many CASSIRTGGGELFF TGTGCCAGCAGCATTCGGACCGGCGGGGGGGAGCTGTTTTTT
TRBJ2-7 TRBD1 TRBV6-6 12 many CASSYPTGSQYF TGTGCCAGCAGTTATCCGACAGGGTCGCAGTACTTC
TRBJ2-3 NA TRBV6-5 18 many CASSYTKELPSEVDTQYF TGTGCCAGCAGTTACACCAAAGAGCTACCCAGTGAGGTCGATACGCAGTATTTT
TRBJ1-1 NA TRBV5-4 12 few CASSSGATEAFF TGTGCCAGCAGTTCCGGGGCCACTGAAGCTTTCTTT
TRBJ2-6 TRBD1 TRBV12-3/TRBV12-4 14 many CASRGTDGANVLTF TGTGCCAGCAGGGGGACAGACGGGGCCAACGTCCTGACTTTC
TRBJ1-1 TRBD1 TRBV29-1 14 NA CSVVRDRGFTEAFF TGCAGCGTTGTTCGGGACAGGGGATTCACTGAAGCTTTCTTT
TRBJ1-2 TRBD1 TRBV20-1 14 NA CSARDPGTENGYTF TGCAGTGCTAGAGATCCCGGGACAGAAAATGGCTACACCTTC
TRBJ1-1 NA TRBV7-7 17 NA CASSSGAGTKWDTEAFF TGTGCTAGCAGCAGTGGGGCAGGAACCAAATGGGACACTGAAGCTTTCTTT
TRBJ1-2 NA TRBV5-1 12 NA CASGDNNYGYTF TGCGCCAGTGGAGACAATAACTATGGCTACACCTTC
TRBJ2-7 NA TRBV5-1 15 NA CASSGDFSHFYEQYF TGCGCCAGCAGCGGGGACTTTTCCCATTTCTACGAGCAGTACTTC
TRBJ1-1 TRBD1 TRBV5-1 15 few CASSSLTGWGGEAFF TGCGCCAGCAGCTCCTTGACAGGGTGGGGTGGTGAAGCTTTCTTT
TRBJ1-5 NA TRBV7-2 15 few CASSLSGQIGQPQHF TGTGCCAGCAGCTTATCCGGGCAGATCGGTCAGCCCCAGCATTTT
TRBJ1-4 NA TRBV5-1 13 few CASSSAFNEKLFF TGCGCCAGCAGCTCTGCCTTTAATGAAAAACTGTTTTTT